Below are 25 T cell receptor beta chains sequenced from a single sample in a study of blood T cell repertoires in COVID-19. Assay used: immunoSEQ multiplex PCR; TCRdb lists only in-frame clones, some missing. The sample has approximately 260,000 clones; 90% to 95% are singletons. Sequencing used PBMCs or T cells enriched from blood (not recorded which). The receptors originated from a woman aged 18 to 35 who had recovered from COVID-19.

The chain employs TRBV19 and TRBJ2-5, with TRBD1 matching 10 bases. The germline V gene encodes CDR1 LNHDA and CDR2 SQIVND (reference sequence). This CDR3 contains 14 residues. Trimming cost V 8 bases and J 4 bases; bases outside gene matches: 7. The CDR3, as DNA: TGTGCCAGTGAGAGGACAGGGGGGCTAGAGACCCAGTACTTC. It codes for CASERTGGLETQYF.

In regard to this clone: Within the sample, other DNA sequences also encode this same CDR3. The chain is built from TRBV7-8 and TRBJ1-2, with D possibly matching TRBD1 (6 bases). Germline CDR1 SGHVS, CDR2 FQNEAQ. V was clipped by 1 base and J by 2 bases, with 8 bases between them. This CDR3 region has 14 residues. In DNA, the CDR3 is TGTGCCAGCAGCTTAGGTCAGGGGAACTATGGCTACACCTTC. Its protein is CASSLGQGNYGYTF. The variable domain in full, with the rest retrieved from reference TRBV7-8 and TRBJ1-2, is GAGVSQSPRYKVAKRGQDVALRCDPISGHVSLFWYQQALGQGPEFLTYFQNEAQLDKSGLPSDRFFAERPEGSVSTLKIQRTQQEDSAVYLCASSLGQGNYGYTFGSGTRLTVV.

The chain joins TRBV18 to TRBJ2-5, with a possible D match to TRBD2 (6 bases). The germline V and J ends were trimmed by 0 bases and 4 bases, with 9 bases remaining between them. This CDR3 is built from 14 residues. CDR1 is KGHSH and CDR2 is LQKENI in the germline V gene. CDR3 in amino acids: CASSPPAGRETQYF. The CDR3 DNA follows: TGTGCCAGCTCACCACCCGCGGGGAGAGAGACCCAGTACTTC.

The CDR3 DNA reads as TGTGCCACTTCGAGCGGGGCCTACAATGAGCAGTTCTTC. Translation gives CATSSGAYNEQFF. The V and J genes are TRBV6-5 and TRBJ2-1; TRBD2 matches at 7 bases. Germline values: CDR1 MNHEY, CDR2 SVGAGI. The CDR3 spans 13 residues. J gave up 2 bases and V 10 bases, and 5 bases lay outside the gene matches.

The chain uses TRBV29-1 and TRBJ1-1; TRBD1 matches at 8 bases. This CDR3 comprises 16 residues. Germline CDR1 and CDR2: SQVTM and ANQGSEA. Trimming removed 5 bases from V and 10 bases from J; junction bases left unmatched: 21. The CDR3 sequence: CSVYLRGGTGDGGAFF. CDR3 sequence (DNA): TGCAGCGTTTATCTGCGAGGCGGGACAGGTGATGGCGGAGCTTTCTTT.

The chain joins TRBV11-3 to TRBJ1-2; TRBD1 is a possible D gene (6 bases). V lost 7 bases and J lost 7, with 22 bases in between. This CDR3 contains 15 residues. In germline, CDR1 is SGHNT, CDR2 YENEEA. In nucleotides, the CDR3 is TGTGCCAGCACCGCCTCGGGGGGGGCGTCTGGTGGCTACACCTTC. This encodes CASTASGGASGGYTF. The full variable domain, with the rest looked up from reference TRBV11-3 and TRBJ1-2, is EAGVVQSPRYKIIEKKQPVAFWCNPISGHNTLYWYLQNLGQGPELLIRYENEEAVDDSQLPKDRFSAERLKGVDSTLKIQPAELGDSAVYLCASTASGGASGGYTFGSGTRLTVV.

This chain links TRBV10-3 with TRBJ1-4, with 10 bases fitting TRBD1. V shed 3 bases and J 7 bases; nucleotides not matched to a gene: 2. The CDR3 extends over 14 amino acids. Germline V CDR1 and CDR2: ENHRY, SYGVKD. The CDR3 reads CAISEDRGLEKLFF. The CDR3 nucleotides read TGTGCCATCAGTGAAGACAGGGGGCTTGAAAAACTGTTTTTT.

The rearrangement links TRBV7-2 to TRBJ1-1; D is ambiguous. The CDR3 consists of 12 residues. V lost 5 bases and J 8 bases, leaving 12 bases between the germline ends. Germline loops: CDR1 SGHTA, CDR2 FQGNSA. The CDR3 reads CASSPYPGEAFF. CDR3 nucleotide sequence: TGTGCCAGCAGCCCTTACCCCGGGGAAGCTTTCTTT.

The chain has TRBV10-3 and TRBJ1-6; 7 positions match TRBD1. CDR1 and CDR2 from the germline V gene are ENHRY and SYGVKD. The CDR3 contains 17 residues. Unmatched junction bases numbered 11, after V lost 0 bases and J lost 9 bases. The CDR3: CAISESSPGTVRSPLHF. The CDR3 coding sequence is TGTGCCATCAGTGAGTCGAGTCCTGGGACAGTACGTTCACCCCTCCACTTT.

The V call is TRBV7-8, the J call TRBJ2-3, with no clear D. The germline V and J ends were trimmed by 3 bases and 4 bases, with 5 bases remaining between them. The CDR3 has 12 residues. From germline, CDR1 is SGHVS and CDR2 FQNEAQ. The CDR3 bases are TGTGCCAGCAGCTTTATCTCAGATACGCAGTATTTT. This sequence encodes CASSFISDTQYF.

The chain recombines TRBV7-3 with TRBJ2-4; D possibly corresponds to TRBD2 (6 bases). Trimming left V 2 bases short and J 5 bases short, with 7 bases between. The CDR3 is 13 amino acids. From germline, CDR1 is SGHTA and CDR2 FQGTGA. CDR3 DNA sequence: TGTGCCAGCAGCTTAGCTAGCGAAAACATTCAGTACTTC. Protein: CASSLASENIQYF.

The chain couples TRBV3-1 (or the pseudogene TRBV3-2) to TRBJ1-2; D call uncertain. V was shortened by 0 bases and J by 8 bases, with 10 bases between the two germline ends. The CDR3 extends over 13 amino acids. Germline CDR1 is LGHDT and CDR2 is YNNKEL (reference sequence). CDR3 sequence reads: CASSQERATGYTF. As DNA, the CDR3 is TGTGCCAGCAGCCAAGAGAGGGCAACGGGCTACACCTTC.

The DNA for the CDR3 is TGTGCCAGCGGTTCTACCGGCCAAGAGACCCAGTACTTC. Translated: CASGSTGQETQYF. The J gene is TRBJ2-5, the V gene TRBV12-3 or TRBV12-4; no clear D. This CDR3 comprises 13 residues. Trimming removed 8 bases from V and 1 base from J, with 11 bases in between.

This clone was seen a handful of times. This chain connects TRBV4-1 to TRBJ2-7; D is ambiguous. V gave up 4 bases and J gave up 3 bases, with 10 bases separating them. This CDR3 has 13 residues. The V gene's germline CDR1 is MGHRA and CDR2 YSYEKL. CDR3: CASSPQNHYEQYF. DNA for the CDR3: TGCGCCAGCAGCCCCCAGAACCACTACGAGCAGTACTTC.

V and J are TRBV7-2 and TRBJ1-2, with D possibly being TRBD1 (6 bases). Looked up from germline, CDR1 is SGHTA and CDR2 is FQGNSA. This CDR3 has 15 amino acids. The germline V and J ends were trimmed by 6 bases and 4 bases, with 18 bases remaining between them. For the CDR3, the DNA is TGTGCCAGCAGTCTGGGGACATCCGACCTCTATGGCTACACCTTC. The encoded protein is CASSLGTSDLYGYTF.

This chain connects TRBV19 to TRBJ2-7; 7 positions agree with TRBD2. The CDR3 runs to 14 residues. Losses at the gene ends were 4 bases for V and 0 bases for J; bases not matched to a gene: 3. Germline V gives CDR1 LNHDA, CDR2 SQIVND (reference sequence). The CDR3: CASSTSGSSYEQYF. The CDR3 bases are TGTGCCAGTAGTACTAGCGGCAGCTCCTACGAGCAGTACTTC.

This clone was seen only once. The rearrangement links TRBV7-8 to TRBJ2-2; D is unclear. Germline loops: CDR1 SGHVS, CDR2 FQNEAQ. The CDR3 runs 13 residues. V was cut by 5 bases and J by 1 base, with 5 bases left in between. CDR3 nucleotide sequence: TGTGCCAGCAGCCCCCTGAACACCGGGGAGCTGTTTTTT. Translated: CASSPLNTGELFF. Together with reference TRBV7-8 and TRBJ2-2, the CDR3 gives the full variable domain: GAGVSQSPRYKVAKRGQDVALRCDPISGHVSLFWYQQALGQGPEFLTYFQNEAQLDKSGLPSDRFFAERPEGSVSTLKIQRTQQEDSAVYLCASSPLNTGELFFGEGSRLTVL.

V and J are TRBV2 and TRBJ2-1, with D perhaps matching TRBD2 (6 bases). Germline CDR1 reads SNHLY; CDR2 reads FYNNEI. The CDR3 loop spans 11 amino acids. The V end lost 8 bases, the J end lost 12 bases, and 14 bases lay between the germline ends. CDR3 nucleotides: TGTGCCAGCTTCAAATTAGCGGTGCAGTTCTTC. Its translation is CASFKLAVQFF.

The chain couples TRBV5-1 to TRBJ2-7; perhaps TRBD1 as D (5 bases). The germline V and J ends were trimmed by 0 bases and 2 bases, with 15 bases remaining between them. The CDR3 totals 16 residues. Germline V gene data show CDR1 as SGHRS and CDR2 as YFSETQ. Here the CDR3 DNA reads TGCGCCAGCAGCTTGGTGGGGCCAAAAATACCCTACGAGCAGTACTTC. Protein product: CASSLVGPKIPYEQYF.

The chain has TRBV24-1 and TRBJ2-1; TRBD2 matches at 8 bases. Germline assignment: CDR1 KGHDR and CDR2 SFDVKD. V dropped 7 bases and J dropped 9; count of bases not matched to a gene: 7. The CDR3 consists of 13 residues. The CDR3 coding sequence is TGTGCCACCAGCGGGAGGGAACACTTTGAGCAGTTCTTC. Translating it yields CATSGREHFEQFF.

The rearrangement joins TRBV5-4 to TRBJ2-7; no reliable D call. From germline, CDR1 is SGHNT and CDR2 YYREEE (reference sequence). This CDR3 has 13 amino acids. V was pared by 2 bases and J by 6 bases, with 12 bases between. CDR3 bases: TGTGCCAGCAGCTTTGATCGAGTTCTCGAGCAGTACTTC. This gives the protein CASSFDRVLEQYF.

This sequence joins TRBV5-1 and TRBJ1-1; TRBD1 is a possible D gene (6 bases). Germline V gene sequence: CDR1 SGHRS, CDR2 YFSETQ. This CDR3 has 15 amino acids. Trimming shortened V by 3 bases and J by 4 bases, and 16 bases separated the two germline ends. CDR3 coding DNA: TGCGCCAGCAGCTCGCAACCAGGGGACGGCACTGAAGCTTTCTTT. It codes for CASSSQPGDGTEAFF.

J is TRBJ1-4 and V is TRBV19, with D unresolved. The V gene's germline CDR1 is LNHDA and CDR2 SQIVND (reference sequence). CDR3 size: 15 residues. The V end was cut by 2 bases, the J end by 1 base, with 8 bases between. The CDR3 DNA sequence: TGTGCCAGTAGTATATTCGGTGAAACTAATGAAAAACTGTTTTTT. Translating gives CASSIFGETNEKLFF.

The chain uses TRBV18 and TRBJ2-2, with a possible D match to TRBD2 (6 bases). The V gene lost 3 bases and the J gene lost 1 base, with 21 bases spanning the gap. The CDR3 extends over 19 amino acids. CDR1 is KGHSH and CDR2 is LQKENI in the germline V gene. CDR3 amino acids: CASSPSWGRSSENTGELFF. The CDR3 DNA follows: TGTGCCAGCTCACCTAGCTGGGGGAGGTCCTCCGAGAACACCGGGGAGCTGTTTTTT.

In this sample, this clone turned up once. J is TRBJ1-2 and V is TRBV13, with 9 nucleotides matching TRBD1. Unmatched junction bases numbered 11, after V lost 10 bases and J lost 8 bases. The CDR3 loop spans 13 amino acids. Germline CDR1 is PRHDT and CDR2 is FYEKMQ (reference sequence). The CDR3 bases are TGTGCCATCCGGGACAGGGAGGTTTGGGGCTACACCTTC. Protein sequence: CAIRDREVWGYTF.